These 29 T cell receptor beta chains came from one sample sequenced in a study of cytomegalovirus exposure and HLA in healthy donors. PCR primers comprised 60 Vbeta and 13 Jbeta primers. Using immunoSEQ multiplex PCR, the repertoire was profiled, and TCRdb retains in-frame clones only, with some absent. The table lists about 130,000 clones, around 8.5% of them singletons, with 5% to 6% in the top ten. The specimen was PBMCs. All receptors derive from a man aged 35 to 55 in good health and CMV-seronegative.

The chain recombines TRBV14 with TRBJ1-4, with a weak D call TRBD1 (5 bases). CDR1 is SGHDN and CDR2 is FVKESK in the germline V gene. The CDR3 totals 19 residues. Trimming left V 0 bases short and J 4 bases short, with 21 bases between. CDR3 region: CASSQEYNSRQYYNEKLFF. The CDR3 DNA follows: TGTGCCAGCAGCCAAGAGTATAATAGTAGACAGTATTATAATGAAAAACTGTTTTTT.

This clone has more than one count but fewer than ten. This chain connects TRBV13 to TRBJ2-7; D is perhaps TRBD1 (6 bases). The germline V gene encodes CDR1 PRHDT and CDR2 FYEKMQ (reference sequence). CDR3 length: 13 residues. V was trimmed by 4 bases and J by 3 bases, leaving 10 bases between them. CDR3 region: CASSSGQIYEQYF. DNA for the CDR3: TGTGCCAGCAGCTCCGGACAGATCTACGAGCAGTACTTC.

This clone came up a few times. The chain uses TRBV6-6 and TRBJ2-7; the D gene is possibly TRBD1 (6 bases). Trimming cost V 2 bases and J 4 bases, with 12 bases left between them. In germline, CDR1 is MNHNY, CDR2 SVGAGI (reference sequence). This CDR3 spans 14 amino acids. CDR3 region: CASSYETRGYEQYF. DNA of the CDR3: TGTGCCAGCAGTTACGAGACAAGGGGGTACGAGCAGTACTTC.

This clone occurred a few times. The J gene is TRBJ1-2, the V gene TRBV6-6, with TRBD1 as a possible D gene (6 bases). The CDR3 length is 13 residues. With 2 bases removed from V and 7 bases from J, the gap between germline ends came to 11 bases. Germline V gene sequence: CDR1 MNHNY, CDR2 SVGAGI (reference sequence). CDR3 sequence (DNA): TGTGCCAGCAGTTACAGGCCAGGGGTTGGCTACACCTTC. Protein sequence: CASSYRPGVGYTF.

This chain links TRBV7-9 with TRBJ2-1; possibly TRBD1 for D (5 bases). The CDR3 loop spans 14 amino acids. The V end was cut by 4 bases, the J end by 1 base, with 8 bases between. Germline V gene lookup returns CDR1 SEHNR and CDR2 FQNEAQ (reference sequence). In DNA, the CDR3 is TGTGCCAGCAGCTCCGGACATTCCTACAATGAGCAGTTCTTC. Translating it yields CASSSGHSYNEQFF.

This clone was detected only a few times. The chain links TRBV4-3 to TRBJ1-1, with TRBD1 as a possible D gene (5 bases). The CDR3 has 13 amino acids. Germline CDR1 is LGHNA and CDR2 is YSLEER. V was trimmed by 4 bases and J by 1 base, leaving 7 bases between them. The CDR3 protein is CASSPGGNTEAFF. In DNA form, the CDR3 reads TGCGCCAGCAGCCCGGGGGGGAACACTGAAGCTTTCTTT.

The chain recombines TRBV11-2 with TRBJ2-1; D gene unclear. V lost 0 bases and J 5 bases, leaving 11 bases between the germline ends. Looked up from germline, CDR1 is SGHAT and CDR2 is FQNNGV. CDR3 length equals 15 residues. CDR3 amino acids: CASSLDPSVNNEQFF. CDR3 nucleotide sequence: TGTGCCAGCAGCTTAGATCCCTCCGTTAACAATGAGCAGTTCTTC.

This sequence joins TRBV29-1 and TRBJ2-7, with 8 bases lining up with TRBD1. Losses at the gene ends were 5 bases for V and 4 bases for J; bases not matched to a gene: 10. Germline V gene data show CDR1 as SQVTM and CDR2 as ANQGSEA. The CDR3 totals 14 residues. CDR3 residues: CSVSGPGGSYEQYF. CDR3 DNA sequence: TGCAGCGTTTCGGGGCCAGGGGGCTCGTACGAGCAGTACTTC.

This sequence joins TRBV6-5 and TRBJ2-5, with D perhaps TRBD1 (6 bases). V shed 4 bases and J shed 4 bases, with 19 bases lying between them. Germline loops: CDR1 MNHEY, CDR2 SVGAGI. This CDR3 spans 16 amino acids. The CDR3 DNA reads as TGTGCCAGCAGTTCACCGGGACACCTGTCCCCAGAGACCCAGTACTTC. Its protein is CASSSPGHLSPETQYF.

A few counts support this clone. The chain uses TRBV15 and TRBJ1-6, with 8 bases matching TRBD1. The CDR3 is made up of 14 amino acids. Germline CDR1 reads LNHNV; CDR2 reads YYDKDF (reference sequence). V lost 5 bases and J lost 7; bases outside the gene matches: 4. DNA for the CDR3: TGTGCCACCAGCGGACAGGGCCCGAATTCACCCCTCCACTTT. Protein sequence: CATSGQGPNSPLHF.

The chain joins TRBV7-3 to TRBJ2-1; tentatively, D is TRBD1 (6 bases). The V gene lost 4 bases and the J gene lost 4 bases, with 14 bases spanning the gap. The CDR3 contains 15 residues. Per the germline V gene, CDR1 is SGHTA and CDR2 is FQGTGA. The CDR3 bases are TGTGCCAGCAGCTCAGGGGTAGGCTCTTACAATGAGCAGTTCTTC. It is translated as CASSSGVGSYNEQFF.

This clone occurred a few times. The chain recombines TRBV6-1 with TRBJ1-1, with unresolved D. CDR1 and CDR2 from the germline V gene are MNHNS and SASEGT. V lost 1 base to trimming and J lost 4 bases, with 13 bases between them. The CDR3 is 15 residues long. The DNA for the CDR3 is TGTGCCAGCAGTGAAGGGTTTAGCCAAATCACTGAAGCTTTCTTT. This codes for CASSEGFSQITEAFF.

The chain is built from TRBV18 and TRBJ1-5; tentative D call: TRBD1 (5 bases). CDR3 size: 16 residues. Trimming left V 3 bases short and J 0 bases short, with 12 bases between. In germline, CDR1 is KGHSH, CDR2 LQKENI. This CDR3 reads CASSPSGGVSNQPQHF. DNA for the CDR3: TGTGCCAGCTCACCTTCGGGGGGTGTTAGCAATCAGCCCCAGCATTTT.

This clone was seen more than once but under ten times. The rearrangement links TRBV5-8 to TRBJ1-1, with a weak D call TRBD1 (6 bases). The germline V and J ends were trimmed by 1 base and 6 bases, with 16 bases remaining between them. Germline CDR1 is SGHTS and CDR2 is YDEGEE. The CDR3 runs 15 residues. CDR3 nucleotide sequence: TGTGCCAGCAGCTTGCAAGGGGGGGCCGGCGCTGAAGCTTTCTTT. It specifies CASSLQGGAGAEAFF.

This chain uses TRBV30 with TRBJ1-2, with 8 bases aligning to TRBD1. Germline V gene lookup returns CDR1 GTSNPN and CDR2 SVGIG (reference sequence). V lost 4 bases to trimming and J lost 5 bases; unmatched junction nucleotides: 12. This CDR3 has 15 residues. In DNA, the CDR3 is TGTGCCTGGACCGCATTCGGCAGGGGGCCTTATGGCTACACCTTC. Amino acids: CAWTAFGRGPYGYTF. The whole variable domain, remainder taken from reference TRBV30 and TRBJ1-2, is SQTIHQWPATLVQPVGSPLSLECTVEGTSNPNLYWYRQAAGRGLQLLFYSVGIGQISSEVPQNLSASRPQDRQFILSSKKLLLSDSGFYLCAWTAFGRGPYGYTFGSGTRLTVV.

This chain links TRBV7-8 with TRBJ1-1; D may be TRBD1 (6 bases). The V gene's germline CDR1 is SGHVS and CDR2 FQNEAQ. This CDR3 region has 13 residues. The CDR3 loop is CAGAGPLNTEAFF. CDR3 nucleotides: TGTGCGGGGGCAGGGCCATTGAACACTGAAGCTTTCTTT.

This clone came up a few times. CDR3 bases: TGTGCCAGTAGTGCGGGACTAGCGGGTGGCAATGAGCAGTTCTTC. As protein: CASSAGLAGGNEQFF. The chain links TRBV19 to TRBJ2-1; the match to TRBD2 covers 12 bases. CDR1 is LNHDA and CDR2 is SQIVND in the germline V gene (reference sequence). CDR3 length equals 15 residues. After removal of 5 bases from V and 6 bases from J, the junction contained 5 bases not matched to a gene.

This rearrangement joins TRBV13 to TRBJ2-1, with TRBD2 matching 9 bases. This CDR3 contains 17 residues. In germline, CDR1 is PRHDT, CDR2 FYEKMQ (reference sequence). Trimming removed 0 bases from V and 4 bases from J; junction bases left unmatched: 7. The CDR3 DNA is TGTGCCAGCAGCTTAGGCCCAAGCGGGGGGAGGTACAATGAGCAGTTCTTC. Translated, it gives CASSLGPSGGRYNEQFF.

The J gene is TRBJ2-7, the V gene TRBV6-5; 7 nucleotides agree with TRBD1. In germline, CDR1 is MNHEY, CDR2 SVGAGI. The ends lost 3 bases at V and 6 bases at J; junction bases unmatched: 11. CDR3 length: 15 residues. CDR3 sequence reads: CASSYSPTGIGEQYF. In DNA, the CDR3 is TGTGCCAGCAGTTATTCCCCGACAGGGATAGGCGAGCAGTACTTC.

This clone appeared a few times. This chain connects TRBV6-6 to TRBJ2-6; no definite D call. Germline assignment: CDR1 MNHNY and CDR2 SVGAGI (reference sequence). Trimming took off 3 bases at V and 2 bases at J, with 8 bases between the two ends. This CDR3 region has 15 residues. CDR3 sequence reads: CASSYRSAGANVLTF. CDR3 nucleotide sequence: TGTGCCAGCAGTTATCGGTCTGCTGGGGCCAACGTCCTGACTTTC.

This clone was counted only a few times. This chain connects TRBV6-1 to TRBJ2-1; D possibly corresponds to TRBD1 (6 bases). Germline V gene sequence: CDR1 MNHNS, CDR2 SASEGT. Trimming took 4 bases from V and 4 from J, leaving 8 bases between them. This CDR3 contains 13 residues. CDR3 amino acids: CASSVGQYNEQFF. Written as DNA, the CDR3 is TGTGCCAGCAGTGTTGGACAGTACAATGAGCAGTTCTTC.

V is TRBV10-1 and J is TRBJ2-2, with TRBD1 identical over 8 bases. CDR1 is WNHNN, CDR2 SYGVQD, per germline (reference sequence). This CDR3 comprises 16 residues. With V trimmed by 4 bases and J by 7 bases, 11 bases remained unmatched. The CDR3 reads CASSGTTGAGVGELFF. The CDR3 DNA is TGCGCCAGCAGTGGCACGACAGGGGCCGGGGTCGGGGAGCTGTTTTTT.

The rearrangement uses TRBV10-3 and TRBJ2-3, with 10 bases aligning to TRBD2. Germline V lookup: CDR1 ENHRY, CDR2 SYGVKD. This CDR3 region has 14 residues. Trimming cost V 3 bases and J 6 bases; bases outside gene matches: 3. CDR3 bases: TGTGCCATCAGTGACCTAGCGGGGGCGGATACGCAGTATTTT. Encoded protein: CAISDLAGADTQYF.

CDR3 coding DNA: TGTGCCAGCAGCGAAGGGACAGGGAGGGGTCAGCCCCAGCATTTT. Encoded protein: CASSEGTGRGQPQHF. The V gene is TRBV9, the J gene TRBJ1-5; 9 nucleotides match TRBD1. V was pared by 3 bases and J by 6 bases, with 7 bases of the junction left unmatched. The CDR3 sequence is 15 residues long. Germline V gives CDR1 SGDLS, CDR2 YYNGEE.

This clone has a handful of counts. The V and J genes are TRBV11-2 and TRBJ1-1; D might be TRBD1 (6 bases). Germline V gives CDR1 SGHAT, CDR2 FQNNGV. V was pared by 0 bases and J by 1 base, with 12 bases between. This CDR3 spans 16 amino acids. CDR3 in amino acids: CASSLDPSDRNTEAFF. The CDR3 DNA sequence: TGTGCCAGCAGCTTAGATCCCTCGGACAGGAACACTGAAGCTTTCTTT.

The J gene is TRBJ1-1, the V gene TRBV7-2; perhaps TRBD1 as D (6 bases). With 1 base removed from V and 5 bases from J, the gap between germline ends came to 11 bases. From germline, CDR1 is SGHTA and CDR2 FQGNSA. The CDR3 covers 14 residues. CDR3 in DNA: TGTGCCAGCAGCTTAGGACCGGGACAAACTGAAGCTTTCTTT. Translated, it gives CASSLGPGQTEAFF.

This clone was seen more than once but under ten times. The CDR3 DNA reads TGTGCCAGCAGTGGGGCCGGGAGCGCTGAAGCTTTCTTT. This gives the protein CASSGAGSAEAFF. This rearrangement joins TRBV2 to TRBJ1-1; D not certain. This CDR3 region has 13 residues. V was pared by 4 bases and J by 6 bases, with 12 bases between. Per germline, CDR1 SNHLY and CDR2 FYNNEI.

The chain recombines TRBV5-1 with TRBJ2-1; no clear D. The CDR3 length is 14 residues. Germline assignment: CDR1 SGHRS and CDR2 YFSETQ. V was trimmed by 0 bases and J by 5 bases, leaving 9 bases between them. The CDR3 loop is CASSLVGPHNEQFF. The CDR3, as DNA: TGCGCCAGCAGCTTGGTTGGGCCCCACAATGAGCAGTTCTTC.

The chain employs TRBV5-1 and TRBJ1-4; 9 positions agree with TRBD1. Unmatched junction bases numbered 3, after V lost 4 bases and J lost 8 bases. The CDR3 length is 13 residues. Germline CDR1 and CDR2: SGHRS and YFSETQ. The CDR3 sequence: CASSRDREEKLFF. The CDR3 nucleotides are TGCGCCAGCAGCCGGGACAGGGAAGAAAAACTGTTTTTT.